The rows below give T cell receptor beta chains drawn from one sample of a study of radiotherapy plus CTLA-4 blockade in lung cancer. Measured with immunoSEQ multiplex PCR; TCRdb has only the in-frame clones, and not every one. The sample shows fewer than 65,000 clones, approximately 84% of them seen only once. The starting material was peripheral blood, obtained from a patient treated with radiotherapy plus ipilimumab. These receptors were collected from a human donor with non-small cell lung cancer whose response to radiotherapy plus ipilimumab could not be evaluated. Both conserved end residues are part of each CDR3.

TRBV23-1,TRBJ2-7,CASSALAFFNEQYF
TRBV19,TRBJ1-1,CASRGIGAFF
TRBV4-3,NA,CASSQTDRNYEQYF
TRBV23-1,TRBJ2-7,CASSNEGDEQYF
TRBV28,TRBJ1-2,CASSLLGQGNYGYTF
TRBV6-5,TRBJ2-5,CASRTGGKETQYF
TRBV19,TRBJ2-7,CASRDSQFWDEQYF
TRBV30,TRBJ1-6,CAWTRPDRNNSPLHF
TRBV4-1,TRBJ1-3,CASSQEAQGWNTIYF
TRBV7-2,TRBJ2-7,CASSFPGLILGQYF
TRBV27,TRBJ1-4,CASSFRRQESNEKLFF
TRBV7-3,TRBJ2-2,CASSLAGTINTGELFF
TRBV5-4,TRBJ2-7,CASSLGSSSYEQYF
TRBV6-6,TRBJ1-1,CASSYSGLEAFF
TRBV7-6,TRBJ2-7,CASSLQGDEQYF
TRBV28,TRBJ1-4,CASSLTPGRSATNEKLFF
TRBV9,TRBJ2-1,CASSPSGGGEQFF
TRBV5-1,TRBJ2-1,CASSLVWRISEQFF
TRBV28,TRBJ1-5,CASTYQGAGQLQHF
TRBV29-1,TRBJ1-2,CSVEVQINYGYTF
TRBV19,TRBJ1-2,CASTLQRNYGYTF
TRBV30,TRBJ2-2,CAWTGLANTGELFF
TRBV19,TRBJ2-2,CASRPHSGTSGSTGELFF
TRBV12-5,TRBJ2-7,CASGLVLAGYSYEQYF
TRBV7-9,TRBJ1-2,CASSPFQGRRAYGYTF
TRBV28,TRBJ1-2,CASSTIQGAVDGYTF
TRBV6-6,TRBJ1-1,CASSYSTFAPTEAFF
TRBV28,NA,CASNFAGGTYEQYF
TRBV21-1,TRBJ2-7,CASSTETGGRYEQYF
TRBV7-9,TRBJ1-3,CASSLTANTIYF
TRBV6-5,TRBJ2-7,CASRSLRTESHEQYF
TRBV28,TRBJ1-1,CASSHLGQSLNTEAFF
TRBV4-3,TRBJ2-1,CASSQDLRSSYNEQFF
TRBV4-3,TRBJ2-2,CASSQATVGGVRPGELFF
TRBV7-6,TRBJ2-3,CASSRGGQSTDTQYF
TRBV7-2,TRBJ2-1,CASSPNGQGDYEQFF
TRBV4-3,TRBJ1-4,CASSHMQGTTNEKLFF
TRBV6-5,TRBJ1-1,CASSYSGGGFTEAFF
TRBV28,TRBJ1-4,CASSLPQGSTNEKLFF
TRBV27,TRBJ1-2,CASSLGQGAGGYTF
TRBV18,TRBJ2-7,CASSPSRVYEQYF
TRBV6-5,TRBJ2-1,CASSLPPHNEQFF
TRBV14,TRBJ2-5,CASVKEGQETQYF
TRBV5-6,TRBJ1-2,CASSLGQGFYYGYTF
TRBV11-2,TRBJ2-4,CASSFGRAAKNIQYF
TRBV9,TRBJ1-2,CASSVVGQGDGGYTF
TRBV7-8,TRBJ1-2,CASSLGAGGGYGYTF
TRBV7-9,TRBJ2-1,CASSSTGLDEQFF
TRBV11-2,TRBJ2-6,CASSSTVDRGSGANVLTF
TRBV29-1,NA,CSVRVGGGSYEQYF
TRBV7-3,TRBJ2-7,CASSRGGGNEQYF